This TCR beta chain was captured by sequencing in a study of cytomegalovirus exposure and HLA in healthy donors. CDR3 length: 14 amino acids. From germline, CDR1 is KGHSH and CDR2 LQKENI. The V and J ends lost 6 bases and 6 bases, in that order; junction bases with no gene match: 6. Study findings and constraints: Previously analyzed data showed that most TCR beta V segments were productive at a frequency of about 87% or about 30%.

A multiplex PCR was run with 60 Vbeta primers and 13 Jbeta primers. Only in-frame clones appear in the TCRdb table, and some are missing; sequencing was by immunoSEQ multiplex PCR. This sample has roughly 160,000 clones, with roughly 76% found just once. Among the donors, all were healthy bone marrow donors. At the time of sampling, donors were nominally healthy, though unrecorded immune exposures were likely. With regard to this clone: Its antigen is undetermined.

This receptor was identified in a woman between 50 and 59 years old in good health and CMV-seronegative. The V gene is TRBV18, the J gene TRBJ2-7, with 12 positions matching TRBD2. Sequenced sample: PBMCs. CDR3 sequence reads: CASSPSGRAAEQYF. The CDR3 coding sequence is TGTGCCAGCTCTCCTAGCGGGAGGGCGGCCGAGCAGTACTTC.